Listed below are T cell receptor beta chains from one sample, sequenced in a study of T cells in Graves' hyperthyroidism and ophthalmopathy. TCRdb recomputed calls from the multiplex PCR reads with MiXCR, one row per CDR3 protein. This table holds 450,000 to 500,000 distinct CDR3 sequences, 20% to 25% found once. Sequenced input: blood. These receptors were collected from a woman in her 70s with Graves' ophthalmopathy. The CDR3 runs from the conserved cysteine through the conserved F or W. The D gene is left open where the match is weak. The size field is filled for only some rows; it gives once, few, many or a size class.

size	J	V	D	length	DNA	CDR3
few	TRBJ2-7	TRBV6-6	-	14	TGTGCCAGCAGTTACTCACGGGGGCCCGGCGAGCAGTACTTC	CASSYSRGPGEQYF
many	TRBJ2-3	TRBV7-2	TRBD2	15	TGTGCCAGCAGCTTAGCCGCGGGAGGGTGGGATACGCAGTATTTT	CASSLAAGGWDTQYF
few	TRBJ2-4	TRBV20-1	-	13	TGCAGTGCTGCCGGGGTAGCCAAAAACATTCAGTACTTC	CSAAGVAKNIQYF
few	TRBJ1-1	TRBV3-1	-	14	TGTGCCAGCAGCCAGGTTCTGACGAACACTGAAGCTTTCTTT	CASSQVLTNTEAFF
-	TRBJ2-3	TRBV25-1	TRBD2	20	TGTGCCAGCAGTCCCAAAATAGGCGCTAGCGGGAGGACTAGCACAGATACGCAGTATTTT	CASSPKIGASGRTSTDTQYF
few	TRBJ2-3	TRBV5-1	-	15	TGCGCCAGCAGCCGGGAAGGGGGGAGCCCAGATACGCAGTATTTT	CASSREGGSPDTQYF
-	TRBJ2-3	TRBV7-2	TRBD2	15	TGTGCCAGCAGCTATCCTAGCGGGAGGGATGATACGCAGTATTTT	CASSYPSGRDDTQYF
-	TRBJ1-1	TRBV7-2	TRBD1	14	TGTGCCAGCAGCTTCCCCGACAGGGTGACTGAAGCTTTCTTT	CASSFPDRVTEAFF
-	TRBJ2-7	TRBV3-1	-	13	TGTGCCAGCAGCCATTCGAGGGCCTACGAGCAGTACTTC	CASSHSRAYEQYF
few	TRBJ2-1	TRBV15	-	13	TGTGCCACCAGCAGAGATCGTGGAGGGCTGCAGTTCTTC	CATSRDRGGLQFF
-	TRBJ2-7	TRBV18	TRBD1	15	TGTGCCAGCTCAGACGGACAGGCACTAGTCTACGAGCAGTACTTC	CASSDGQALVYEQYF
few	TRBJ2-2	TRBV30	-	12	TGTGCCTGGAGTGAATACACCGGGGAGCTGTTTTTT	CAWSEYTGELFF
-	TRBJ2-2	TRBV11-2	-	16	TGTGCCAGCAGCTTAGGATGGCCAGCGAACACCGGGGAGCTGTTTTTT	CASSLGWPANTGELFF
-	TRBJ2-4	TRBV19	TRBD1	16	TGTGCCAGTAGTGTGCGGACAGGGATAGCCAAAAACATTCAGTACTTC	CASSVRTGIAKNIQYF
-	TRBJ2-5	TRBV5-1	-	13	TGCGCCAGCAGTTACGGGGCCGCAGAGACCCAGTACTTC	CASSYGAAETQYF
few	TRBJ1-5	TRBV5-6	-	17	TGTGCCAGCAGCTTGGCTTTGGGCAGTTTTAGCAATCAGCCCCAGCATTTT	CASSLALGSFSNQPQHF
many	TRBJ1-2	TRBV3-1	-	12	TGTGCCAGCAGCCAAGGACTGGGCGGCTACACCTTC	CASSQGLGGYTF
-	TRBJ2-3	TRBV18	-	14	TGTGCCGGCCAAGAACAGGGCAGCACAGATACGCAGTATTTT	CAGQEQGSTDTQYF
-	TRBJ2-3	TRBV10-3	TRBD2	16	TGTGCCATCGGCACCTTACTAGCGGGAGTTACAGATACGCAGTATTTT	CAIGTLLAGVTDTQYF
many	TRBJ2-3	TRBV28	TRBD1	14	TGTGCCAGCAGCGACAGGGGCGGCACAGATACGCAGTATTTT	CASSDRGGTDTQYF
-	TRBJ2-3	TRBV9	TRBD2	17	TGTGCCAGCAGCGTAGGGGGGGGTATCGCTGGCACAGATACGCAGTATTTT	CASSVGGGIAGTDTQYF
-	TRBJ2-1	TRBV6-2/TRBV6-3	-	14	TGTGCCAGCAGCGACTCCCACCCCTACAATGAGCAGTTCTTC	CASSDSHPYNEQFF
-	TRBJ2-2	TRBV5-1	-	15	TGCGCCAGCAGCTTGTGGACACCCAACACCGGGGAGCTGTTTTTT	CASSLWTPNTGELFF
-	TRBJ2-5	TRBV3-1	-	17	TGTGCCAGCAGCGGCCTTCTTGTGGGGGCAATGGGGGAGACCCAGTACTTC	CASSGLLVGAMGETQYF